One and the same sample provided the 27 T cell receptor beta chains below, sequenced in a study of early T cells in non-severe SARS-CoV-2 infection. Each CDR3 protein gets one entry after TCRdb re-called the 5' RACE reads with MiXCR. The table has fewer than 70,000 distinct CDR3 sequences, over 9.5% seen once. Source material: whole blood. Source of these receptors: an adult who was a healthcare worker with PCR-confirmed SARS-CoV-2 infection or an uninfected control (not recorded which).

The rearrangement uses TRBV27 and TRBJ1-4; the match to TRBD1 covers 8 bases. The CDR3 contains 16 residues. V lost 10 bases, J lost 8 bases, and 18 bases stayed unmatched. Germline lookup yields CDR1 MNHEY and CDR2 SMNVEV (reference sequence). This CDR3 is CATRPGGVEVGEKLFF. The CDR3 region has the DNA TGTGCCACCAGACCAGGGGGCGTGGAGGTTGGCGAAAAACTGTTTTTT. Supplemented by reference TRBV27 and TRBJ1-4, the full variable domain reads EAQVTQNPRYLITVTGKKLTVTCSQNMNHEYMSWYRQDPGLGLRQIYYSMNVEVTDKGDVPEGYKVSRKEKRNFPLILESPSPNQTSLYFCATRPGGVEVGEKLFFGSGTQLSVL.

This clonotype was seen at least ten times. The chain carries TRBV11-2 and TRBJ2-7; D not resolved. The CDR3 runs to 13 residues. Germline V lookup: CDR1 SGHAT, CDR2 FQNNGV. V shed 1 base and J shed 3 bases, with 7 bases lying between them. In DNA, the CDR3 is TGTGCCAGCAGCTTAGTGGATGGCTACGAGCAGTACTTC. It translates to CASSLVDGYEQYF.

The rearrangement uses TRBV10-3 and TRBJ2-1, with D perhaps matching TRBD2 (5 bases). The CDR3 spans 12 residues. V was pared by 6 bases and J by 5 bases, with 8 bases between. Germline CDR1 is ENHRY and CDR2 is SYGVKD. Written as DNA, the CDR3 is TGTGCCATCAGACCGGGGAACAATGAGCAGTTCTTC. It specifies CAIRPGNNEQFF.

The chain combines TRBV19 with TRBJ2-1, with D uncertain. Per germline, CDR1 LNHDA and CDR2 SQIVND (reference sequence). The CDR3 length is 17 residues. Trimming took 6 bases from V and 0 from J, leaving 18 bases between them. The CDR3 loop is CASSLRPKGSSYNEQFF. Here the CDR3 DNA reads TGTGCCAGTAGCCTCCGTCCAAAGGGTAGCTCCTACAATGAGCAGTTCTTC. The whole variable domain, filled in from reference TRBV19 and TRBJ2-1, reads DGGITQSPKYLFRKEGQNVTLSCEQNLNHDAMYWYRQDPGQGLRLIYYSQIVNDFQKGDIAEGYSVSREKKESFPLTVTSAQKNPTAFYLCASSLRPKGSSYNEQFFGPGTRLTVL.

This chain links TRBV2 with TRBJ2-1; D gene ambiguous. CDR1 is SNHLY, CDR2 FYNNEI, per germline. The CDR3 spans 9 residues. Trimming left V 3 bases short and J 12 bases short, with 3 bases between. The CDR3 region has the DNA TGTGCCAGCAGTGAGGTGCAGTTCTTC. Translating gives CASSEVQFF.

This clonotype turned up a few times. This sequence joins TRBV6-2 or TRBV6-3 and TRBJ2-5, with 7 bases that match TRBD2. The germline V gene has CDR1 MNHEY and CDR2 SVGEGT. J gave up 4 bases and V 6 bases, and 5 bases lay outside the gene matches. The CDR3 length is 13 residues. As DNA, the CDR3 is TGTGCCAGCAGACCGGGGGGAGTAGAGACCCAGTACTTC. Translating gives CASRPGGVETQYF.

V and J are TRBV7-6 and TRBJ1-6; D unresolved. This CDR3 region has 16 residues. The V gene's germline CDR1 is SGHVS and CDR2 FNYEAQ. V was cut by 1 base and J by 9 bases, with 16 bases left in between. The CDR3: CASSLERSDTLSPLHF. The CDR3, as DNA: TGTGCCAGCAGCTTAGAGCGATCGGATACCCTTTCACCCCTCCACTTT.

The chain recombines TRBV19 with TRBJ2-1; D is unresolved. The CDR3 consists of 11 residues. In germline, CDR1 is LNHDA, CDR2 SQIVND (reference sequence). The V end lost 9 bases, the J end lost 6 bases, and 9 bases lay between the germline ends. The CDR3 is CASTAFNEQFF. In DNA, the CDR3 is TGTGCCAGCACAGCTTTCAATGAGCAGTTCTTC.

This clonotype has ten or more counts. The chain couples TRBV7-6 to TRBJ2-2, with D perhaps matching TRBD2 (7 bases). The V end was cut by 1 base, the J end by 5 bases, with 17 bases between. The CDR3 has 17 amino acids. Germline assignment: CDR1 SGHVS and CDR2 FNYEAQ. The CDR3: CASSLVPRGAETGELFF. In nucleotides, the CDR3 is TGTGCCAGCAGCTTAGTCCCCCGGGGGGCCGAAACCGGGGAGCTGTTTTTT.

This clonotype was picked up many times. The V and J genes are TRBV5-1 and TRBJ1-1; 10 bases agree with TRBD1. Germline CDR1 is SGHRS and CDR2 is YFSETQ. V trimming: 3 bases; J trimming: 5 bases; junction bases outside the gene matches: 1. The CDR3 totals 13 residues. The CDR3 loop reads CASSWGQGTEAFF. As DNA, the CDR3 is TGCGCCAGCAGCTGGGGACAGGGGACTGAAGCTTTCTTT.

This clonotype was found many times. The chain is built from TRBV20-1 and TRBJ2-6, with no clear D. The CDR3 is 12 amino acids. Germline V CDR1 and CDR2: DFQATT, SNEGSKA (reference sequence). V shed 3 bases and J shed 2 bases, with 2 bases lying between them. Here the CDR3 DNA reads TGCAGTGCTAGTGCTGGGGCCAACGTCCTGACTTTC. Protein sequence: CSASAGANVLTF.

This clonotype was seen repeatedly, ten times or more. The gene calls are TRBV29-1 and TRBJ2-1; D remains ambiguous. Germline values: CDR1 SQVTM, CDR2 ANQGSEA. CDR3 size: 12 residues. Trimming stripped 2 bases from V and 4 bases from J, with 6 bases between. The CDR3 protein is CSVEWDYNEQFF. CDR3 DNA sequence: TGCAGCGTTGAATGGGATTACAATGAGCAGTTCTTC.

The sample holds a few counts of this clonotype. Here the CDR3 reads CASSVDRALSTDTQYF. The CDR3 bases are TGTGCCAGCAGCGTAGATAGGGCCCTTAGCACAGATACGCAGTATTTT. This chain links TRBV9 with TRBJ2-3; D is undetermined. CDR1 is SGDLS and CDR2 is YYNGEE in the germline V gene. V lost 0 bases, J lost 0 bases, and 11 bases lay in between. The CDR3 totals 16 residues.

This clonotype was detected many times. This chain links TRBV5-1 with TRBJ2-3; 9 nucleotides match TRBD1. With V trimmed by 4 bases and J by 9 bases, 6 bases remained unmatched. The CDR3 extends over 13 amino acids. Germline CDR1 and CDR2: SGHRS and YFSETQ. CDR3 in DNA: TGCGCCAGCAGCGCACAGGGGGCGAAGACGCAGTATTTT. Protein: CASSAQGAKTQYF. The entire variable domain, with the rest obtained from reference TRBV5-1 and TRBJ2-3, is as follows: KAGVTQTPRYLIKTRGQQVTLSCSPISGHRSVSWYQQTPGQGLQFLFEYFSETQRNKGNFPGRFSGRQFSNSRSEMNVSTLELGDSALYLCASSAQGAKTQYFGPGTRLTVL.

CDR3 loop: CASSRRPFTEAFF. The CDR3, as DNA: TGTGCCAGCAGCCGTCGGCCGTTCACTGAAGCTTTCTTT. The chain is built from TRBV9 and TRBJ1-1; D ambiguous. The V end was cut by 4 bases, the J end by 4 bases, with 11 bases between. The CDR3 sequence is 13 residues long. CDR1 SGDLS and CDR2 YYNGEE come from the germline V gene.

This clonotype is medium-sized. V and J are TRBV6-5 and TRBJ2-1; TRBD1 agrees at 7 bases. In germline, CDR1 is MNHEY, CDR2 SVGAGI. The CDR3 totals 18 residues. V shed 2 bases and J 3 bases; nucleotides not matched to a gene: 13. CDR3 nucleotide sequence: TGTGCCAGCAGTTACGGAACCCTACAGGGGATAGGCTACAATGAGCAGTTCTTC. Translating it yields CASSYGTLQGIGYNEQFF.

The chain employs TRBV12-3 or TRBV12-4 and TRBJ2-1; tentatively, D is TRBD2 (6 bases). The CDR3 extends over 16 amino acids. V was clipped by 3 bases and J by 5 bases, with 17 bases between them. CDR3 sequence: CASSFVPGRHHNEQFF. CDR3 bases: TGTGCCAGCAGTTTTGTCCCAGGGAGGCACCACAATGAGCAGTTCTTC.

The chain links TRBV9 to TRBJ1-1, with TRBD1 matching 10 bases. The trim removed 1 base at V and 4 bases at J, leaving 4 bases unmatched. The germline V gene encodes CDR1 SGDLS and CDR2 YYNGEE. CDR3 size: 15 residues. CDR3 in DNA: TGTGCCAGCAGCGTAATCGACAGGGGGCTCACTGAAGCTTTCTTT. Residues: CASSVIDRGLTEAFF.

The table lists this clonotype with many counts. The CDR3 spells CASSLGLAGTTDTQYF. CDR3 DNA sequence: TGTGCCAGCAGCCTGGGACTAGCGGGGACGACAGATACGCAGTATTTT. The rearrangement links TRBV5-4 to TRBJ2-3; 13 bases match TRBD2. CDR1 is SGHNT, CDR2 YYREEE, per germline (reference sequence). The CDR3 spans 16 residues. Trimming cost V 4 bases and J 3 bases; bases outside gene matches: 5. The full variable domain, in which reference TRBV5-4 and TRBJ2-3 provide the parts outside the CDR3, is ETGVTQSPTHLIKTRGQQVTLRCSSQSGHNTVSWYQQALGQGPQFIFQYYREEENGRGNFPPRFSGLQFPNYSSELNVNALELDDSALYLCASSLGLAGTTDTQYFGPGTRLTVL.

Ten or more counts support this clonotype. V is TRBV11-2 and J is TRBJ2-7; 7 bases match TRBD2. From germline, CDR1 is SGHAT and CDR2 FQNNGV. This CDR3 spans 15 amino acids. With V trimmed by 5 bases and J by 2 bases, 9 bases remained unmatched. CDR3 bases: TGTGCCAGCAGCATAGGAGCGGGATTGCCCTACGAGCAGTACTTC. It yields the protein CASSIGAGLPYEQYF.

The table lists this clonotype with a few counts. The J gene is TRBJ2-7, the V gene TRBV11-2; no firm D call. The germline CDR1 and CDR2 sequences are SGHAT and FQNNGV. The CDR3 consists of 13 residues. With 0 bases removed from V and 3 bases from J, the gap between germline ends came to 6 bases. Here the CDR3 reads CASSLDRIYEQYF. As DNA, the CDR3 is TGTGCCAGCAGCTTAGATCGAATCTACGAGCAGTACTTC.

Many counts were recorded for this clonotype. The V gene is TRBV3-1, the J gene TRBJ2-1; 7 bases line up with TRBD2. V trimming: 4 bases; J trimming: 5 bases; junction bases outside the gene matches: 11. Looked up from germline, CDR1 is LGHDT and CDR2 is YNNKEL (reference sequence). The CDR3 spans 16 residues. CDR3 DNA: TGTGCCAGCAGCCGGGAAGAACCTAGCGGAAACAATGAGCAGTTCTTC. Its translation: CASSREEPSGNNEQFF.

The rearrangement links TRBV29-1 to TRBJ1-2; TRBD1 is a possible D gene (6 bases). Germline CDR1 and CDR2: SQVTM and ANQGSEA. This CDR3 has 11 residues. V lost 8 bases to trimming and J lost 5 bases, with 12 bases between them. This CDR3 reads CSSGGAYGYTF. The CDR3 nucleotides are TGCAGCTCTGGGGGGGCGTATGGCTACACCTTC.

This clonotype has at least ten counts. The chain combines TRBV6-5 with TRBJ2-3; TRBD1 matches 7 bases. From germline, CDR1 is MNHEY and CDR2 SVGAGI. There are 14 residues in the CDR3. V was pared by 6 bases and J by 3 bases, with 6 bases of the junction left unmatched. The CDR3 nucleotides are TGTGCCAGCAGCCTGACAGGGTTTACAGATACGCAGTATTTT. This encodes CASSLTGFTDTQYF.

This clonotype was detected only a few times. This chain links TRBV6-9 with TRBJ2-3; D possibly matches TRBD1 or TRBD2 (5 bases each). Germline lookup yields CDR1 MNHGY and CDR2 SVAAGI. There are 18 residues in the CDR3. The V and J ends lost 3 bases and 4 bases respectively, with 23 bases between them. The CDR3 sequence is CASSYFLTGARRPDTQYF. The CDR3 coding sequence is TGTGCCAGCAGTTACTTCCTAACCGGGGCGAGGAGGCCAGATACGCAGTATTTT.

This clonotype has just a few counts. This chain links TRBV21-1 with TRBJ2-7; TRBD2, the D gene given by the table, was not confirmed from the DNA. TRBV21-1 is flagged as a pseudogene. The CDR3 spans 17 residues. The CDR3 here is CASKEVSGKWLAYEQYF. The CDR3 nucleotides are TGTGCCAGCAAGGAAGTTAGCGGGAAATGGTTGGCCTACGAGCAGTACTTC.

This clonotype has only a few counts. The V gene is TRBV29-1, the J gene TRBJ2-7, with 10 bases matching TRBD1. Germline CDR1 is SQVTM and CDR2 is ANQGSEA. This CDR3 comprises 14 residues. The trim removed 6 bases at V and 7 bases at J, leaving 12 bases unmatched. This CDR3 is CSVRQGAFGGEQYF. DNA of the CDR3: TGCAGCGTCCGACAGGGGGCCTTTGGGGGTGAGCAGTACTTC.